A selection of T cell receptor beta chains follows, all from one sample in a study of regulatory T cells in long-lasting Graves disease. MiXCR was run by TCRdb on the multiplex PCR reads, yielding one entry per CDR3 protein. The table has a few hundred thousand distinct CDR3 sequences, roughly 17% seen once. Another study also made use of these data, one on T cells in Graves' hyperthyroidism and ophthalmopathy.

The specimen comprised peripheral blood mononuclear cells (PBMCs), sampled at new diagnosis, from a patient treated with antithyroid drugs. These receptors all come from a man aged 40-55 years with Graves disease. Each CDR3 is given with its conserved first and last residue. Each record gives: CDR3 protein, CDR3 DNA, V gene, D gene, clone size, J gene. D genes are given only for firm matches. The listing skips clone size in some rows; elsewhere it reads once, few, many or a size class.

CDR3: CASSSQRGANEQFF
DNA: TGCGCCAGCAGCTCACAGCGGGGGGCCAACGAGCAGTTCTTC
V: TRBV5-1
D: TRBD2
size: NA
J: TRBJ2-1

CDR3: CASSQPLAGGLETQYF
DNA: TGTGCCAGCAGCCAACCTCTAGCGGGGGGGCTAGAGACCCAGTACTTC
V: TRBV3-1
D: TRBD2
size: many
J: TRBJ2-5

CDR3: CASSIKSGDTEAFF
DNA: TGTGCCAGTAGTATTAAGTCGGGAGACACTGAAGCTTTCTTT
V: TRBV19
D: NA
size: NA
J: TRBJ1-1

CDR3: CASSPGDTAYEQYF
DNA: TGTGCCAGCAGTCCCGGGGACACTGCCTACGAGCAGTACTTC
V: TRBV12-3/TRBV12-4
D: NA
size: many
J: TRBJ2-7

CDR3: CASTRDAIQYF
DNA: TGTGCCAGCACCCGGGATGCCATTCAGTACTTC
V: TRBV28
D: NA
size: many
J: TRBJ2-4

CDR3: CASSPTGTDHQPQHF
DNA: TGTGCCAGCTCACCGACCGGGACAGATCATCAGCCCCAGCATTTT
V: TRBV18
D: TRBD1
size: many
J: TRBJ1-5

CDR3: CASSPPSFRGYEQFF
DNA: TGTGCCAGCAGCCCACCATCTTTCCGGGGGTATGAGCAGTTCTTC
V: TRBV12-3/TRBV12-4
D: NA
size: NA
J: TRBJ2-1

CDR3: CASSSTMSTDTQYF
DNA: TGTGCCAGCAGCTCCACTATGAGCACAGATACGCAGTATTTT
V: TRBV11-2
D: NA
size: NA
J: TRBJ2-3

CDR3: CASSHRGDSYEQYF
DNA: TGCGCCAGCAGCCACCGCGGGGACTCCTACGAGCAGTACTTC
V: TRBV4-1
D: NA
size: NA
J: TRBJ2-7

CDR3: CASSLESRDTQYF
DNA: TGTGCCAGCAGCTTGGAATCACGAGATACGCAGTATTTT
V: TRBV5-4
D: NA
size: many
J: TRBJ2-3

CDR3: CASSEAQRDWLSYNEQFF
DNA: TGTGCCAGCAGTGAAGCGCAGAGGGACTGGTTATCCTACAATGAGCAGTTCTTC
V: TRBV2
D: NA
size: many
J: TRBJ2-1

CDR3: CASSLFGQGRSPLHF
DNA: TGTGCCAGCAGTTTATTTGGTCAGGGGAGATCACCCCTCCACTTT
V: TRBV27
D: NA
size: NA
J: TRBJ1-6

CDR3: CASSIVGFLNTEAFF
DNA: TGTGCCAGTAGTATAGTTGGCTTCCTAAACACTGAAGCTTTCTTT
V: TRBV19
D: NA
size: few
J: TRBJ1-1

CDR3: CASSFSASEAFF
DNA: TGTGCCAGCAGCTTTTCAGCTTCTGAAGCTTTCTTT
V: TRBV7-9
D: NA
size: many
J: TRBJ1-1

CDR3: CASSVPARATDTQYF
DNA: TGTGCCAGCAGTGTACCGGCCCGAGCCACAGATACGCAGTATTTT
V: TRBV6-2/TRBV6-3
D: NA
size: NA
J: TRBJ2-3

CDR3: CSVESGGWNEQYF
DNA: TGCAGCGTTGAGTCAGGGGGCTGGAACGAGCAGTACTTC
V: TRBV29-1
D: TRBD1
size: many
J: TRBJ2-7

CDR3: CASSRLQGATEAFF
DNA: TGTGCCAGCAGCCGGTTACAGGGTGCCACTGAAGCTTTCTTT
V: TRBV11-3
D: NA
size: many
J: TRBJ1-1

CDR3: CASGRGNYEQYF
DNA: TGTGCCAGTGGCAGGGGTAATTACGAGCAGTACTTC
V: TRBV6-1
D: NA
size: many
J: TRBJ2-7

CDR3: CASCCRSGEGTWNEKLFF
DNA: TGTGCCAGTTGCTGCAGGAGCGGTGAGGGGACATGGAATGAAAAACTGTTTTTT
V: TRBV19
D: NA
size: few
J: TRBJ1-4

CDR3: CSARPSGTATNEKLFF
DNA: TGCAGTGCTAGGCCTTCCGGGACTGCAACTAATGAAAAACTGTTTTTT
V: TRBV20-1
D: NA
size: many
J: TRBJ1-4

CDR3: CSAPGTGSFSGANVLTF
DNA: TGCAGTGCTCCCGGGACAGGGTCCTTTTCTGGGGCCAACGTCCTGACTTTC
V: TRBV20-1
D: TRBD1
size: NA
J: TRBJ2-6

CDR3: CASSVLGSDEQYF
DNA: TGTGCCAGTAGCGTGTTAGGGTCGGACGAGCAGTACTTC
V: TRBV19
D: NA
size: NA
J: TRBJ2-7

CDR3: CASSRRDPYNEQFF
DNA: TGTGCCAGCAGCCGGAGGGACCCCTACAATGAGCAGTTCTTC
V: TRBV6-1
D: NA
size: NA
J: TRBJ2-1

CDR3: CASSPRLAGSTDTQYF
DNA: TGTGCCAGCAGTCCACGACTAGCGGGAAGCACAGATACGCAGTATTTT
V: TRBV12-3/TRBV12-4
D: TRBD2
size: many
J: TRBJ2-3

CDR3: CSAIRLASDTQYF
DNA: TGCAGTGCTATCAGACTAGCCTCAGATACGCAGTATTTT
V: TRBV20-1
D: TRBD2
size: many
J: TRBJ2-3

CDR3: CASRVDISMNTEAFF
DNA: TGTGCCAGCAGAGTTGACATTTCGATGAACACTGAAGCTTTCTTT
V: TRBV6-1
D: NA
size: NA
J: TRBJ1-1

CDR3: CASSTTGASYEQYF
DNA: TGTGCCAGCAGCACTACAGGGGCTTCCTACGAGCAGTACTTC
V: TRBV7-2
D: TRBD1
size: many
J: TRBJ2-7

CDR3: CASRQMWGHTEAFF
DNA: TGTGCCAGCAGACAAATGTGGGGGCACACTGAAGCTTTCTTT
V: TRBV6-1
D: NA
size: many
J: TRBJ1-1